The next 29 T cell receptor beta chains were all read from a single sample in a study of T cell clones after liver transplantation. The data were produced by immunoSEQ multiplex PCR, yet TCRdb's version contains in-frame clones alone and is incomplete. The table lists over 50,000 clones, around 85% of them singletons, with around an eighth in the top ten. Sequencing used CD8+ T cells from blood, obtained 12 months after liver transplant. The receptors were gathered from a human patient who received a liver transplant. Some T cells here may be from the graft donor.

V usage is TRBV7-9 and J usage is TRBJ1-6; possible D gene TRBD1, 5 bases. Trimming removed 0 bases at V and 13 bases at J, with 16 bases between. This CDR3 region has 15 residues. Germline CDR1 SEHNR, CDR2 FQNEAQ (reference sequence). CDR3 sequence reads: CASSLARGSPAPLHF. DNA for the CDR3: TGTGCCAGCAGCTTAGCGAGGGGATCCCCCGCGCCCCTCCACTTT.

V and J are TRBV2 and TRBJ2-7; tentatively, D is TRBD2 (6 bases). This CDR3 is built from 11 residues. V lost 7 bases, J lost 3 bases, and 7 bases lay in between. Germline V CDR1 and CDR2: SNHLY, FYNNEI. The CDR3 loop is CASTGGYEQYF. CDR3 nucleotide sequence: TGTGCCAGCACCGGGGGCTACGAGCAGTACTTC.

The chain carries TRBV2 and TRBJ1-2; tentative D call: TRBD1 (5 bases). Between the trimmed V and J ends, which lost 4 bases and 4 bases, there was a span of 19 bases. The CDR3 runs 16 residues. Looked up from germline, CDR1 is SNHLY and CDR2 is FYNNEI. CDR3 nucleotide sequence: TGTGCCAGCAGTGTTGGCCGGGACCCTCAGGCCTATGGCTACACCTTC. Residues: CASSVGRDPQAYGYTF. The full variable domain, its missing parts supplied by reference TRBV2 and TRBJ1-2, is EPEVTQTPSHQVTQMGQEVILRCVPISNHLYFYWYRQILGQKVEFLVSFYNNEISEKSEIFDDQFSVERPDGSNFTLKIRSTKLEDSAMYFCASSVGRDPQAYGYTFGSGTRLTVV.

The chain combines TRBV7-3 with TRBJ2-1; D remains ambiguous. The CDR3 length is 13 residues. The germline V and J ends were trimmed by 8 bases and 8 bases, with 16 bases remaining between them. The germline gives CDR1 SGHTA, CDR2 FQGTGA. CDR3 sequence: CASSRSVTDEQFF. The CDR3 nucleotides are TGTGCCAGCTCAAGATCGGTCACCGATGAGCAGTTCTTC.

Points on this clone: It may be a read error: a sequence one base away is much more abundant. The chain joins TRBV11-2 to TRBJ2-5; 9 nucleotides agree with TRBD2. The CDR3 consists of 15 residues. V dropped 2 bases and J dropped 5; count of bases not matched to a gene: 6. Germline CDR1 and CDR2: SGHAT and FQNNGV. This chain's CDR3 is CASSLTAGGGETQYF. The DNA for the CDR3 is TGTGCCAGCAGCTTAACAGCGGGAGGAGGGGAGACCCAGTACTTC. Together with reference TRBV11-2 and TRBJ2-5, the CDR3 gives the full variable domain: EAGVAQSPRYKIIEKRQSVAFWCNPISGHATLYWYQQILGQGPKLLIQFQNNGVVDDSQLPKDRFSAERLKGVDSTLKIQPAKLEDSAVYLCASSLTAGGGETQYFGPGTRLLVL.

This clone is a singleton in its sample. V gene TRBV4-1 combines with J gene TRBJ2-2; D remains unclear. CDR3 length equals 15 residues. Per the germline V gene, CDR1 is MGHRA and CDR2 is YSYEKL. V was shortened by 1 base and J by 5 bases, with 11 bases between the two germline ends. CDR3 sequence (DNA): TGCGCCAGCAGCCAAGTCTTCCCAGCAACCGGGGAGCTGTTTTTT. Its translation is CASSQVFPATGELFF.

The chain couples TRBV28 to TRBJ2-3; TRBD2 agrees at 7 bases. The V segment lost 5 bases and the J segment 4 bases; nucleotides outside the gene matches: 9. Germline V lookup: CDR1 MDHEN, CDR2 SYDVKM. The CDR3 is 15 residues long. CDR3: CASSPRGGAADTQYF. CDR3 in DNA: TGTGCCAGCAGTCCTAGGGGAGGGGCGGCAGATACGCAGTATTTT.

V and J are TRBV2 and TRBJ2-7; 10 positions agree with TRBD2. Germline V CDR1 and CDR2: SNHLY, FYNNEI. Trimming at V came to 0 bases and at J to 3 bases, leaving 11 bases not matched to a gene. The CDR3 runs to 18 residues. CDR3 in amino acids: CASSEAHGPSGSYYEQYF. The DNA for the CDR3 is TGTGCCAGCAGTGAAGCGCATGGGCCTAGCGGGAGCTACTACGAGCAGTACTTC.

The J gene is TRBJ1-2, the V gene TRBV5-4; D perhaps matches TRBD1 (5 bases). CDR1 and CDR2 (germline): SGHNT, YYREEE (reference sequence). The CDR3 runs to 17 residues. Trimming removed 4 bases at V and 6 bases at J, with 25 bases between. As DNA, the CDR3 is TGTGCCAGCAGCCTGGACCCCACCCAGGGACTACTCGATGGCTACACCTTC. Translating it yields CASSLDPTQGLLDGYTF.

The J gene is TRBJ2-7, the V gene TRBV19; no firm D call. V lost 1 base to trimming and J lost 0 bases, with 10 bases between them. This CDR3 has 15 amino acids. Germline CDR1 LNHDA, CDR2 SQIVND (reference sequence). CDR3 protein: CASSIAGSTSYEQYF. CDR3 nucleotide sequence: TGTGCCAGTAGTATAGCGGGTTCTACCTCCTACGAGCAGTACTTC.

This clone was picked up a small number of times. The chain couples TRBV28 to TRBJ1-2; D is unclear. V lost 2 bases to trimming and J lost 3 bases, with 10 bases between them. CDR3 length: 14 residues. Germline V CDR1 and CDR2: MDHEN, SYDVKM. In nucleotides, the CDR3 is TGTGCCAGCAGTTTAGTCCGAGAGTACTATGGCTACACCTTC. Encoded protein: CASSLVREYYGYTF.

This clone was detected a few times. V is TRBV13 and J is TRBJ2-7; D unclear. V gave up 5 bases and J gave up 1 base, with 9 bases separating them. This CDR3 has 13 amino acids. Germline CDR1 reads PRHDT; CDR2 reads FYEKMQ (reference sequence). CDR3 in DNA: TGTGCCAGCAGCCCAGGACCGTCCTACGAGCAGTACTTC. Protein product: CASSPGPSYEQYF.

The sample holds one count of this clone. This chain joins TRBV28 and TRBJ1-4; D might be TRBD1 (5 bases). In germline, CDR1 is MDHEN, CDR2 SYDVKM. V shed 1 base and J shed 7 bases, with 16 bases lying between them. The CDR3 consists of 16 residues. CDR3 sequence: CASSLSGTSQGEKLFF. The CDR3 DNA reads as TGTGCCAGCAGTTTATCCGGGACCTCTCAGGGTGAAAAACTGTTTTTT.

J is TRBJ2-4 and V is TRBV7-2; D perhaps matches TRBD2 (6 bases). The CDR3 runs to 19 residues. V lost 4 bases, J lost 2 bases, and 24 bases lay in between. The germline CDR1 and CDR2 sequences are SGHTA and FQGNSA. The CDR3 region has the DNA TGTGCCAGCAGCTCGGCGCCTTGGATAGCGGACCGCACCAAAAACATTCAGTACTTC. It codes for CASSSAPWIADRTKNIQYF. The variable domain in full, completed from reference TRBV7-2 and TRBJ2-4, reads GAGVSQSPSNKVTEKGKDVELRCDPISGHTALYWYRQSLGQGLEFLIYFQGNSAPDKSGLPSDRFSAERTGGSVSTLTIQRTQQEDSAVYLCASSSAPWIADRTKNIQYFGAGTRLSVL.

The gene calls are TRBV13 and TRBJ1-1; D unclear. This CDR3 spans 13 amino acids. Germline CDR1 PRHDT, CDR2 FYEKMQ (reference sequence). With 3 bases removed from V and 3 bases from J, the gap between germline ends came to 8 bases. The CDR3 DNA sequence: TGTGCCAGCAGCTTGGGTGGGGACACTGAAGCTTTCTTT. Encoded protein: CASSLGGDTEAFF.

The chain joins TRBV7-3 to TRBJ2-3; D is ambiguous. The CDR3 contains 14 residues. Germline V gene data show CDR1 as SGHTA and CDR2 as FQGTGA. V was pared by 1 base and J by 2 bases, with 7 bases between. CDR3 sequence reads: CASSLNGYTDTQYF. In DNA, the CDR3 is TGTGCCAGCAGCTTAAACGGTTACACAGATACGCAGTATTTT.

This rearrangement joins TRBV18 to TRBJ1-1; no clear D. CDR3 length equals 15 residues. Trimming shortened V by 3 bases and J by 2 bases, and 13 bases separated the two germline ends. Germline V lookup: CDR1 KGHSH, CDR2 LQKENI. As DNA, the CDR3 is TGTGCCAGCTCACCGTCCGGAGAGGCCAACACTGAAGCTTTCTTT. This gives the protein CASSPSGEANTEAFF.

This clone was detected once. The DNA for the CDR3 is TGTGCCAGCAGCCCGATCTTTGGGGCTGAAGCTTTCTTT. This encodes CASSPIFGAEAFF. This chain uses TRBV6-5 with TRBJ1-1; D is undetermined. Germline assignment: CDR1 MNHEY and CDR2 SVGAGI. This CDR3 contains 13 residues. V was clipped by 6 bases and J by 6 bases, with 14 bases between them.

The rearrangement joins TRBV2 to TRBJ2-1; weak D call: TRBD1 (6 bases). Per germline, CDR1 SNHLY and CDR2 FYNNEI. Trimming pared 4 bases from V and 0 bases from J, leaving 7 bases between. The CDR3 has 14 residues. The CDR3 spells CASSGGGSYNEQFF. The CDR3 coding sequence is TGTGCCAGCAGTGGAGGGGGCTCCTACAATGAGCAGTTCTTC.

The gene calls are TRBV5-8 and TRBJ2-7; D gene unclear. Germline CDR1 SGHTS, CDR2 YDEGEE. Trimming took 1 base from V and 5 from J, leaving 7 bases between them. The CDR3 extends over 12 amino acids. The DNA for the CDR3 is TGTGCCAGCAGCTTGCGAACGCACGAGCAGTACTTC. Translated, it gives CASSLRTHEQYF.

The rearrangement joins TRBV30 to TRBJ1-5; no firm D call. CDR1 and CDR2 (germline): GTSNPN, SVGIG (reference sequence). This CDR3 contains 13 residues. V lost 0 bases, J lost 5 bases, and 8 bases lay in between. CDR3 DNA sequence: TGTGCCTGGAGTGTATGGAGGGATCAGCCCCAGCATTTT. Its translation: CAWSVWRDQPQHF.

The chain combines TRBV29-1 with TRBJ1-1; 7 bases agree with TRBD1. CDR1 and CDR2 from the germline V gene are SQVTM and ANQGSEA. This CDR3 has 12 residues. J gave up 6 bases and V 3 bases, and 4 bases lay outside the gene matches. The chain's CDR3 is CSVDRDSSEAFF. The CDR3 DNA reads TGCAGCGTTGATAGGGACAGCTCTGAAGCTTTCTTT.

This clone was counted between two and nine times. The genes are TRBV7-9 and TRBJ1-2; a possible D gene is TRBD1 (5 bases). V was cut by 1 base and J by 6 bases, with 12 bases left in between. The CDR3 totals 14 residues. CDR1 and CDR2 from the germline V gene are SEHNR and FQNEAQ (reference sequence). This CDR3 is CASSLGQGGNGYTF. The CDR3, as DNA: TGTGCCAGCAGCTTAGGTCAGGGAGGGAATGGCTACACCTTC.

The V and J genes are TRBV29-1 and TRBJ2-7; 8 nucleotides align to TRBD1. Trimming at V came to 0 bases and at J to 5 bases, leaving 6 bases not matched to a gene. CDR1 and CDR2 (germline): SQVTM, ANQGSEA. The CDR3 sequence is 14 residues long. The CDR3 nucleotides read TGCAGCGTTGAAGATCCCGACAGGGGCCACGAGCAGTACTTC. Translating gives CSVEDPDRGHEQYF.

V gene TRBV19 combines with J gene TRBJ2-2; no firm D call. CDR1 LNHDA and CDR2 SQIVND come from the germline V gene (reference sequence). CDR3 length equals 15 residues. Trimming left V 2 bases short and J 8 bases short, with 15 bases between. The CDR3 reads CASSISLWGVGELFF. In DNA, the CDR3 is TGTGCCAGTAGTATATCCCTGTGGGGTGTGGGGGAGCTGTTTTTT.

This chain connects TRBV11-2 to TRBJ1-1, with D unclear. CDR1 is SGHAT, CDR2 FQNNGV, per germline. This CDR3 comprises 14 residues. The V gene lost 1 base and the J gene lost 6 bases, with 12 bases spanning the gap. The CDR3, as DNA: TGTGCCAGCAGCTTAGTCGGAGGGTACGCTGAAGCTTTCTTT. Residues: CASSLVGGYAEAFF.

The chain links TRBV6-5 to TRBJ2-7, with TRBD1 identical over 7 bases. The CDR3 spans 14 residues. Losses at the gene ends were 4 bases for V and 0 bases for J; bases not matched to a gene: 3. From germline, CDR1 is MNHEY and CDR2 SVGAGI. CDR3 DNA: TGTGCCAGCAGTTCTTGGGACAGCTCCTACGAGCAGTACTTC. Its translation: CASSSWDSSYEQYF.

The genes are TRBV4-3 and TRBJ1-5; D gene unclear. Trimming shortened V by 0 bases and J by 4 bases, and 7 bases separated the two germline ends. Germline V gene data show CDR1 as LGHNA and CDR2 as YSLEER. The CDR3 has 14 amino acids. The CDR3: CASSQDGGNQPQHF. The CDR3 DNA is TGCGCCAGCAGCCAAGACGGAGGAAATCAGCCCCAGCATTTT.

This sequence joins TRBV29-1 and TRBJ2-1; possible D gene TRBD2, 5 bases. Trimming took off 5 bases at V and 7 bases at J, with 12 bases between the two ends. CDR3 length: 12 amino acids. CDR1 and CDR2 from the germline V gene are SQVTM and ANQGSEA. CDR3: CSVLLGWNEQFF. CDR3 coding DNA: TGCAGCGTTTTACTAGGATGGAATGAGCAGTTCTTC.